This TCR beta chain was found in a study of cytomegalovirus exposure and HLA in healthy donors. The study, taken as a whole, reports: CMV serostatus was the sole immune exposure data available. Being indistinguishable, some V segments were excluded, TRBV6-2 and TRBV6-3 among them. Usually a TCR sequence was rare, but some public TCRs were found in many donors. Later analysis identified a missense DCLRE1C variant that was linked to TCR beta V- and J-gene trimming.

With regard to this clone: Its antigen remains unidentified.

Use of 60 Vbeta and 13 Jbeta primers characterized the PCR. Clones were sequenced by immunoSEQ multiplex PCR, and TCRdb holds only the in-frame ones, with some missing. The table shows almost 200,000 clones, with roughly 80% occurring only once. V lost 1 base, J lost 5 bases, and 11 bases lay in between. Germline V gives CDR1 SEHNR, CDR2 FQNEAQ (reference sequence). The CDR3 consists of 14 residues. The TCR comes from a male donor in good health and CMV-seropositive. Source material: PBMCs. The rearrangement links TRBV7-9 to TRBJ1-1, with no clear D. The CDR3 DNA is TGTGCCAGCAGCTTAGTACCGCCGGGGACTGAAGCTTTCTTT. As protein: CASSLVPPGTEAFF.